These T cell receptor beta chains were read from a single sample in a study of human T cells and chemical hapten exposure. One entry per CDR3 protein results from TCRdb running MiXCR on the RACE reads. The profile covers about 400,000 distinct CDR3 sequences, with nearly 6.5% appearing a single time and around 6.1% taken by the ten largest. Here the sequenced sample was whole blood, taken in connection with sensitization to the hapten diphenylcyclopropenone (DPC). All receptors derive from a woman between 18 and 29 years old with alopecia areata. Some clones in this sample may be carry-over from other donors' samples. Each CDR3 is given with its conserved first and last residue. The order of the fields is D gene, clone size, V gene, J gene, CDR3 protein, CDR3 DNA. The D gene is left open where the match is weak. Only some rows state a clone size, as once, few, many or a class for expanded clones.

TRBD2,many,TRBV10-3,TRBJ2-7,CASKAPGGDYEQYF,TGTGCCTCAAAGGCCCCCGGGGGGGACTACGAGCAGTACTTC
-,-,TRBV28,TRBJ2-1,CASSLPLTGNEQFF,TGTGCCAGCAGTTTACCCCTCACGGGCAATGAGCAGTTCTTC
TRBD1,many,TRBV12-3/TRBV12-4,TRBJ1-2,CASGTGVDYGYTF,TGTGCCAGCGGCACAGGGGTCGACTATGGCTACACCTTC
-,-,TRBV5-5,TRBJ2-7,CASSLGPGRSYEQYF,TGTGCCAGCAGCTTGGGGCCGGGGCGTTCCTACGAGCAGTACTTC
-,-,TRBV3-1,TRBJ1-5,CASSQDPEGNQPQHF,TGTGCCAGCAGCCAAGATCCGGAGGGCAATCAGCCCCAGCATTTT
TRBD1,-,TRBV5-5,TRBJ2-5,CASSVPGQRPSF,TGTGCCAGCAGCGTGCCGGGACAGAGGCCCTCTTTC
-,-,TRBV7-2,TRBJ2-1,CASSPRGNGQFF,TGTGCCAGCAGCCCCCGGGGCAATGGGCAGTTCTTC
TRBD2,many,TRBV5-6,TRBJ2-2,CASSLALAAGGELFF,TGTGCCAGCAGCTTGGCCCTAGCGGCTGGGGGGGAGCTGTTTTTT
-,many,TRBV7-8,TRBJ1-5,CASSSSGDPGRQPQHF,TGTGCCAGCAGCTCATCAGGGGATCCGGGCAGGCAGCCCCAGCATTTT
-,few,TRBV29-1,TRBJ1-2,CSVRVTGGYTF,TGCAGCGTCAGGGTAACAGGTGGCTACACCTTC
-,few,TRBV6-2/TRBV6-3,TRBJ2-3,CASSYDHLALYF,TGTGCCAGCAGTTACGATCATCTCGCCTTGTATTTT
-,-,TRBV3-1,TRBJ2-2,CASSQDQGSQNTGELFF,TGTGCCAGCAGCCAAGATCAAGGTTCGCAGAACACCGGGGAGCTGTTTTTT
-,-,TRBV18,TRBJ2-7,CASRDPLAAEQYF,TGTGCCAGCCGGGACCCATTAGCCGCCGAGCAGTACTTC
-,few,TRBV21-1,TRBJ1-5,CASSKGAGARRPQHF,TGTGCCAGCAGCAAAGGGGCAGGGGCCCGACGGCCCCAGCATTTT
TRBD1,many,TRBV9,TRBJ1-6,CASSIRDRSNSPLHF,TGTGCCAGCAGCATTCGGGACAGATCCAATTCACCCCTCCACTTT
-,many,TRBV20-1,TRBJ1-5,CSASSRVGNQPQHF,TGCAGTGCTAGCTCCAGAGTGGGCAATCAGCCCCAGCATTTT
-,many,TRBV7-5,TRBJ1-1,CISVPEALTANRNTEAFF,-
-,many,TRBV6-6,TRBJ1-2,CASSYSNPGGGYTF,TGTGCCAGCAGTTACTCGAATCCAGGCGGCGGCTACACCTTC
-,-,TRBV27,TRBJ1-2,CASSLRWGVLRDGYTF,TGTGCCAGCAGTTTAAGATGGGGCGTTTTGAGGGATGGCTACACCTTC
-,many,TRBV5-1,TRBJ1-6,CASSLSGANSPLHF,TGCGCCAGCAGCTTATCAGGGGCTAATTCACCCCTCCACTTT
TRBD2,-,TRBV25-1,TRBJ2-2,CASSEYDRGLGDTGELFF,TGTGCCAGCAGTGAATATGATAGGGGACTAGGGGACACCGGGGAGCTGTTTTTT
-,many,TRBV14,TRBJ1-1,CASSQRIAGGGQAEAFF,TGTGCCAGCAGCCAGAGAATAGCAGGAGGGGGGCAGGCTGAAGCTTTCTTT
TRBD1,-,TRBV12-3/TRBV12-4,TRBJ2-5,CASSPSTGGTETQYF,TGTGCCAGCAGTCCCTCGACAGGGGGCACGGAGACCCAGTACTTC
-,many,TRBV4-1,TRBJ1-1,CASSQDSSPEAFF,TGCGCCAGCAGCCAAGATTCGTCCCCAGAAGCTTTCTTT
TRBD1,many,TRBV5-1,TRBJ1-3,CASSPGDSSGNTIYF,TGCGCCAGCAGCCCCGGGGACAGCTCTGGAAACACCATATATTTT
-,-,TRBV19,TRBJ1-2,CASSRADGYTF,TGTGCCAGTAGTAGAGCAGATGGCTACACCTTC
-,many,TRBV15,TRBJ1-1,CATSRVLVRAEAFF,TGTGCCACCAGCAGAGTTTTGGTCAGGGCTGAAGCTTTCTTT
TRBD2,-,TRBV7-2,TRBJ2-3,CASSSQGGGADTQYF,TGTGCCAGCAGTTCCCAGGGCGGGGGGGCAGATACGCAGTATTTT
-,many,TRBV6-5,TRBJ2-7,CASQGGGNHEQYF,TGTGCCAGCCAAGGGGGGGGTAATCACGAGCAGTACTTC
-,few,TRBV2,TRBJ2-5,CASSRDPQETQYF,TGTGCCAGCAGCAGGGACCCCCAAGAGACCCAGTACTTC
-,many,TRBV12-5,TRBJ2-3,CASGRDFTDTQYF,TGTGCTAGTGGCCGGGACTTCACAGATACGCAGTATTTT
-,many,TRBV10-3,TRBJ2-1,CAIRDVAASSYNEQFF,TGTGCCATCAGGGACGTAGCGGCGAGCTCCTACAATGAGCAGTTCTTC
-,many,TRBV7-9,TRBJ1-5,CASSLISNQPQHF,TGTGCCAGCAGCTTAATTAGCAATCAGCCCCAGCATTTT
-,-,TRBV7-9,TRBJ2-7,CASSSTPDEQYF,TGTGCCAGCAGCTCGACCCCAGACGAGCAGTACTTC
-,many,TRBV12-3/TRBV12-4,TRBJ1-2,CASSLYRPDGYTF,TGTGCCAGCAGTTTATACCGCCCCGATGGCTACACCTTC
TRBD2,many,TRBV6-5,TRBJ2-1,CASNPLADSYNEQFF,TGTGCCAGCAACCCCCTAGCGGACTCCTACAATGAGCAGTTCTTC
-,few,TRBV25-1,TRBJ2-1,CASSDPRQFSYNEQFF,TGTGCCAGCAGTGACCCTCGACAGTTCTCCTACAATGAGCAGTTCTTC
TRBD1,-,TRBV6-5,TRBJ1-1,CASSPSNVIGQGAVEAFF,TGTGCCAGCAGTCCCTCGAATGTAATAGGACAGGGGGCCGTTGAAGCTTTCTTT
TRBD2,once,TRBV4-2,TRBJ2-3,CASSLRDPSGLANTDTQYF,TGTGCCAGCAGCCTAAGGGACCCCTCCGGACTAGCGAACACAGATACGCAGTATTTT
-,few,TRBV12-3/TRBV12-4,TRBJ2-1,CASSLGGGSRNEQFF,TGTGCCAGCAGTTTAGGGGGGGGCTCAAGGAATGAGCAGTTCTTC
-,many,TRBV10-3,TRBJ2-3,CAIALLAVEDTQYF,TGTGCCATTGCCTTACTAGCTGTGGAAGATACGCAGTATTTT
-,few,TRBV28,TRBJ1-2,CASRPEYGYTF,TGTGCCAGCAGGCCAGAATATGGCTACACCTTC
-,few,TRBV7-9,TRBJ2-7,CASSRMGTSFSYEQYF,TGTGCCAGCAGCCGTATGGGGACTTCTTTTTCCTACGAGCAGTACTTC
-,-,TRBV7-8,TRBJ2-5,CASSPSLFSVQETQYF,TGTGCCAGCAGCCCCTCTTTATTTTCGGTCCAAGAGACCCAGTACTTC
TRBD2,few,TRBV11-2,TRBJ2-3,CASSLALAGDTQYF,TGTGCCAGCAGCTTAGCCCTAGCGGGGGATACGCAGTATTTT